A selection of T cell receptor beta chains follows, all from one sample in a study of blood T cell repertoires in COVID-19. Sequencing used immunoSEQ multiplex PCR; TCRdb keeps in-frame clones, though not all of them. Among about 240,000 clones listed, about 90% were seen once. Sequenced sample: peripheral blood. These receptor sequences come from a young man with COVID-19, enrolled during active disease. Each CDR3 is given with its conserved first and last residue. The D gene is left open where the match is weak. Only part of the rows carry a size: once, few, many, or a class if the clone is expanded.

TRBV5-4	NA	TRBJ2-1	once	CASSLRVVRNNEQFF	TGTGCCAGCAGCCTACGGGTGGTGAGAAACAATGAGCAGTTCTTC
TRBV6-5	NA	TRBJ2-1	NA	CASSYSTTYNEQFF	TGTGCCAGCAGTTACTCGACAACCTACAATGAGCAGTTCTTC
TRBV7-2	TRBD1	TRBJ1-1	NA	CASSTRQGVTEAFF	TGTGCCAGCAGCACGCGACAGGGGGTCACTGAAGCTTTCTTT
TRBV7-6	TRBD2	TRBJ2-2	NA	CASSFGRGISGELFF	TGTGCCAGCAGCTTCGGGAGGGGGATTAGCGGGGAGCTGTTTTTT
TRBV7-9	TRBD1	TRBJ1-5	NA	CASSGTGTVSQPQHF	TGTGCCAGCAGCGGAACCGGGACAGTATCTCAGCCCCAGCATTTT
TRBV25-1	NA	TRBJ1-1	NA	CASSAPRAGTEAFF	TGTGCCAGCAGTGCACCCAGGGCAGGCACTGAAGCTTTCTTT
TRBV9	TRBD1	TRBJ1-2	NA	CASSFSQDRVGYTF	TGTGCCAGCAGCTTCAGCCAAGACAGGGTCGGCTACACCTTC
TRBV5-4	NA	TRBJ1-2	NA	CASSFQGSDGYTF	TGTGCCAGCAGCTTCCAGGGGTCCGATGGCTACACCTTC
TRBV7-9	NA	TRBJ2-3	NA	CASSLGHMGTDTQYF	TGTGCCAGCAGCTTAGGACACATGGGCACAGATACGCAGTATTTT
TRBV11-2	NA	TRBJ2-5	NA	CASSLVRSPWSAQYF	TGTGCCAGCAGCTTAGTCAGGTCCCCTTGGTCGGCCCAGTACTTC
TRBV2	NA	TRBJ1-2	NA	CASSYGTAYGYTF	TGTGCCAGCAGTTACGGGACTGCTTATGGCTACACCTTC
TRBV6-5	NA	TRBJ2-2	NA	CASDPRGANTGELFF	TGTGCCAGCGACCCCCGGGGGGCAAACACCGGGGAGCTGTTTTTT
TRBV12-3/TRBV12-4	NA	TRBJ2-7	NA	CASSVTGGEQYF	TGTGCCAGCAGTGTGACAGGCGGCGAGCAGTACTTC
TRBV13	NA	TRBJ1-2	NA	CASRADSIHYGYTF	TGTGCCAGCAGAGCCGACAGTATCCACTATGGCTACACCTTC
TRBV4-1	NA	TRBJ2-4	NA	CASSQGRQDSWVKNIQYF	TGCGCCAGCAGCCAAGGAAGACAGGATAGTTGGGTGAAAAACATTCAGTACTTC
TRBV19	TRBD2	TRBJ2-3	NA	CASSMAGTSGADTQYF	TGTGCCAGTAGTATGGCCGGGACTAGCGGGGCAGATACGCAGTATTTT
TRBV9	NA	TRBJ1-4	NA	CASSAREANEKLFF	TGTGCCAGCAGCGCCCGGGAAGCTAATGAAAAACTGTTTTTT
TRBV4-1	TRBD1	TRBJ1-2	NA	CASSFRQGGYGYTF	TGCGCCAGCAGCTTCCGACAGGGCGGCTATGGCTACACCTTC
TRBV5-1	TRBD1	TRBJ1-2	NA	CASSLDGTERNYGYTF	TGCGCCAGCAGCTTGGATGGGACAGAGCGTAACTATGGCTACACCTTC
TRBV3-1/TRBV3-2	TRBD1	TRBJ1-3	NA	CASSQDSTGDNTIYF	TGTGCCAGCAGCCAAGATTCAACAGGGGATAACACCATATATTTT
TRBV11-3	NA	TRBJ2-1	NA	CASSFRGSGYNEQFF	TGTGCCAGCAGCTTCAGGGGTTCGGGATACAATGAGCAGTTCTTC
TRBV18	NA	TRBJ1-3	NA	CASSPSGPPGNTIYF	TGTGCCAGCTCACCCTCAGGGCCCCCTGGAAACACCATATATTTT
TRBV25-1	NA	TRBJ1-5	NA	CASSSSREINQPQHF	TGTGCCAGCAGCTCTTCCCGGGAGATCAATCAGCCCCAGCATTTT
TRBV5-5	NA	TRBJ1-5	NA	CASSLAPQGPNQPQHF	TGTGCCAGCAGCTTGGCACCCCAGGGGCCTAATCAGCCCCAGCATTTT
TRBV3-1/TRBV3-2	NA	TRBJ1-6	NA	CASSQESGISPLHF	TGTGCCAGCAGCCAAGAATCAGGCATTTCACCCCTCCACTTT
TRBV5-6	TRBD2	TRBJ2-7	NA	CASSQGSGGHYYEQYF	TGTGCCAGCAGCCAGGGGAGCGGGGGGCACTACTACGAGCAGTACTTC
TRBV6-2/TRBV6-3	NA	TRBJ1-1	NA	CASSLTVNTEAFF	TGTGCCAGCAGCCTGACAGTGAACACTGAAGCTTTCTTT
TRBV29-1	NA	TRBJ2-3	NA	CSVELAGPDTQYF	TGCAGCGTTGAACTAGCTGGCCCAGATACGCAGTATTTT
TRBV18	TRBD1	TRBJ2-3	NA	CASSPLPDRAFTDTQYF	TGTGCCAGCTCACCACTTCCGGACAGGGCCTTCACAGATACGCAGTATTTT
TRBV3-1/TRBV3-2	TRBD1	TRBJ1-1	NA	CASSPQGDTEAFF	TGTGCCAGCAGCCCCCAGGGGGACACTGAAGCTTTCTTT
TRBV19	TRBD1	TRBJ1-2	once	CASSLRTGTANYGYTF	TGTGCCAGTAGTTTACGGACAGGGACGGCTAACTATGGCTACACCTTC
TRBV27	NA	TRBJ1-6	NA	CASSLAGSAPLHF	TGTGCCAGCAGTTTAGCGGGATCGGCACCCCTCCACTTT
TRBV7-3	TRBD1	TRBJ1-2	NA	CASSLTGTGTEVHYGYTF	TGTGCCAGCAGCTTAACCGGGACAGGGACTGAGGTGCACTATGGCTACACCTTC
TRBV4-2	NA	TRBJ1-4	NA	CASSQVHGVGTSVEKLFF	TGTGCCAGCAGCCAAGTCCACGGCGTAGGGACTTCCGTTGAAAAACTGTTTTTT
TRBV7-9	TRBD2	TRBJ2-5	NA	CASSLIVSGGSQETQYF	TGTGCCAGCAGCTTAATAGTATCGGGAGGATCCCAAGAGACCCAGTACTTC
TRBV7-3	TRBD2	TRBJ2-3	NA	CASSLTPPGTSGGLTDTQYF	TGTGCCAGCAGCTTAACCCCCCCCGGGACTAGCGGGGGCCTCACAGATACGCAGTATTTT
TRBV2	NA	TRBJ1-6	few	CASSESSSYNSPLHF	TGTGCCAGCAGTGAATCCAGCTCCTATAATTCACCCCTCCACTTT
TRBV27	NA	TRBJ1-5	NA	CASSAGRKVSKRGNQPQHF	TGTGCCAGCAGTGCGGGACGAAAAGTTTCTAAAAGGGGCAATCAGCCCCAGCATTTT
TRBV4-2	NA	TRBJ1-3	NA	CASSQDEGVSGNTIYF	TGTGCCAGCAGCCAAGATGAAGGGGTCTCTGGAAACACCATATATTTT
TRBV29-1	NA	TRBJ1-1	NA	CSVVRQLNTEAFF	TGCAGCGTTGTAAGACAGTTGAACACTGAAGCTTTCTTT
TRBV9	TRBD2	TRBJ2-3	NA	CASSVVPGGGSGTQYF	TGTGCCAGCAGCGTGGTCCCTGGGGGGGGTTCGGGTACGCAGTATTTT
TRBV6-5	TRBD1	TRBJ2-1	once	CASSRGQYNEQFF	TGTGCCAGCAGCAGGGGACAGTACAATGAGCAGTTCTTC
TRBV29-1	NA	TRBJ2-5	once	CSVSRVILQETQYF	TGCAGCGTCAGCCGGGTCATATTACAAGAGACCCAGTACTTC
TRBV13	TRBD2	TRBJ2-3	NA	CASSSGTSGNQGDTQYF	TGTGCCAGCAGCTCCGGGACTAGCGGCAACCAAGGGGATACGCAGTATTTT
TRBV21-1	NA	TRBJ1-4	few	CASSKDRQGRGEKLFF	TGTGCCAGCAGCAAGGACAGACAGGGACGGGGTGAAAAACTGTTTTTT
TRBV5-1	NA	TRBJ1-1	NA	CASSSGQRNTEAFF	TGCGCCAGCAGCTCAGGACAGAGGAACACTGAAGCTTTCTTT
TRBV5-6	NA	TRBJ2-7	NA	CASSLAGSYEQYF	TGTGCCAGCAGCTTGGCAGGGTCCTACGAGCAGTACTTC
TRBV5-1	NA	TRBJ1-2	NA	CASSLVGGTSPGVGYTF	TGCGCCAGCAGCTTGGTGGGGGGTACTTCCCCCGGGGTTGGCTACACCTTC
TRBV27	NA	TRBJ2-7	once	CASISQGDEQYF	TGTGCCAGCATATCACAGGGTGACGAGCAGTACTTC
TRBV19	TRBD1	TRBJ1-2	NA	CASRGQGAWTNYGYTF	TGTGCCAGTAGGGGACAGGGGGCCTGGACTAACTATGGCTACACCTTC
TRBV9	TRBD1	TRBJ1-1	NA	CASSPRTGGYTEAFF	TGTGCCAGCAGCCCCCGGACAGGGGGATACACTGAAGCTTTCTTT